This T cell receptor (beta chain) originates from a study of identical twins. CDR3 length: 13 residues. Trimming shortened V by 6 bases and J by 5 bases, and 13 bases separated the two germline ends. In this sample, this clonotype turned up a few times. TCRdb processed the 5' RACE reads anew with MiXCR; each CDR3 protein has one entry. The sample lists about 720,000 distinct CDR3 sequences; about 20% were seen once. This same sample was also part of a study on T cells expressing NK-cell markers.

This TCR derives from a young woman in good health. The gene calls are TRBV12-3 or TRBV12-4 and TRBJ1-2; D ambiguous. Sequenced: PBMCs. CDR3 amino acids: CASSFPAGYGYTF. CDR3 bases: TGTGCCAGCAGCTTCCCCGCGGGGTATGGCTACACCTTC.